These T cell receptor beta chains were read from a single sample in a study of Graves' ophthalmopathy and Graves' hyperthyroidism. MiXCR was run by TCRdb on the multiplex PCR reads, yielding one entry per CDR3 protein. The repertoire holds roughly 380,000 distinct CDR3 sequences, with 15% as singletons. Sequencing was carried out using peripheral blood. These receptors all stem from a woman between 18 and 30 years old with stable Graves' hyperthyroidism. Each CDR3 is given without its conserved first and last residue.

TRBV4-3	TRBJ2-7	ASSQDRGRGLYEQY
TRBV29-1	TRBJ1-1	TVRGHSGNTEAF
TRBV5-1	TRBJ2-5	ASSFQGEETQY
TRBV4-2	TRBJ1-2	ASSQDRRSYGYT
TRBV24-1	TRBJ2-5	ATSDSRVGETQY
TRBV20-1	TRBJ1-1	SARDKGVDTEAF
TRBV12-3/TRBV12-4	TRBJ2-7	ASSFGDSYSYEQY
TRBV2	TRBJ1-6	ASSGRQGSNSPLH
TRBV11-1	TRBJ2-5	ASTSVRTSGGEETQY
TRBV28	TRBJ2-5	ASRRDRVMETQY
TRBV20-1	TRBJ1-1	SATQLDREAF
TRBV5-1	TRBJ1-1	ASSLAGRAF
TRBV25-1	TRBJ2-2	ASRAGEPLNTGELF
TRBV28	TRBJ1-1	ASSTQGVMNTEAF
TRBV5-6	TRBJ1-5	ASSLRDRINQPQH
TRBV5-1	TRBJ1-2	ASSSTLQGNYGYT
TRBV20-1	TRBJ1-1	SASSSGNTEAF
TRBV7-2	TRBJ1-6	ASSPLFNSPLH
TRBV5-6	TRBJ1-5	ASSNWGLSNQPQH
TRBV27	TRBJ1-1	ASSSTGAGGTEAF
TRBV6-1	TRBJ1-2	ASRGTAHGYT
TRBV19	TRBJ1-2	ASMANYGYT
TRBV6-1	TRBJ1-2	ASSVQGIRGYT
TRBV28	TRBJ1-5	ASSPPQGRRNQPQH
TRBV7-2	TRBJ1-3	ASSSTPGQGRNTIY
TRBV5-1	TRBJ1-1	ASSSDGLESTEAF
TRBV2	TRBJ2-7	ASTSTGIEQY
TRBV3-1	TRBJ1-1	NPNTEAF
TRBV12-3/TRBV12-4	TRBJ1-1	ASRDVPNTEAF
TRBV6-1	TRBJ1-5	ASSQDLAQPQH
TRBV4-2	TRBJ1-1	ASSQDPGGGGNTEAF
TRBV7-9	TRBJ1-5	ASSLGRFNQPQH
TRBV2	TRBJ1-1	ASSDPETVRTEAF
TRBV15	TRBJ2-2	ATSSESSTNTGELF
TRBV28	TRBJ1-5	ASRSSGIRANQPQH
TRBV27	TRBJ1-1	ASGLSMNTEAF
TRBV29-1	TRBJ2-5	SAPTGGQETQY
TRBV14	TRBJ1-1	ASSQKGQGRPNTEAF
TRBV7-9	TRBJ1-1	ASSSSKTGPKDAF
TRBV2	TRBJ2-5	ASSEAGGYETQY
TRBV7-2	TRBJ1-2	ASSLTTYGYT
TRBV11-1	TRBJ1-4	ASSFGSAATNEKLF
TRBV12-3/TRBV12-4	TRBJ2-5	ASSLVSSGGETQY
TRBV24-1	TRBJ2-2	ATSDLHDDRGRAGELF
TRBV20-1	TRBJ1-1	SAETGRAAEAF
TRBV10-3	TRBJ1-1	AISDPDRANTEAF
TRBV12-3/TRBV12-4	TRBJ2-7	ASSLARSSYEQY
TRBV6-1	TRBJ1-6	ASGRTGANSPLH
TRBV2	TRBJ1-5	ASRDSRYSNQPQH
TRBV2	TRBJ1-1	ASSEGGFGTEAF
TRBV19	TRBJ1-5	ASRPRAGQPQH
TRBV6-1	TRBJ1-5	ASTPGRGRNQPQH
TRBV19	TRBJ1-5	ASSRDSPNWPQH
TRBV7-8	TRBJ2-7	ASSLEETPTYEQY
TRBV19	TRBJ2-7	ASSIFSGGNYEQY
TRBV5-1	TRBJ1-1	ASSLGARSGDTEAF
TRBV7-9	TRBJ2-7	AIDRGVRYEQY